Shown below are 9 T cell receptor beta chains from a single sample sequenced in a study of T cell responses to AZD1222 COVID-19 vaccine. Clones were sequenced by immunoSEQ multiplex PCR, and TCRdb holds only the in-frame ones, with some missing. Here the sample spans about 260,000 clones, over 90% being singletons. The specimen was peripheral blood, collected on day 0 of AZD1222 vaccination. Receptors originate from an adult in good health.

Only one count was recorded for this clone. The chain has TRBV15 and TRBJ2-1, with D possibly being TRBD1 (6 bases). The CDR3 sequence is 15 residues long. V was cut by 0 bases and J by 7 bases, with 13 bases left in between. Germline CDR1 is LNHNV and CDR2 is YYDKDF (reference sequence). The CDR3 here is CATSRDLGGTNEQFF. The CDR3 DNA reads as TGTGCCACCAGCAGAGATCTAGGGGGAACGAATGAGCAGTTCTTC.

J is TRBJ1-1 and V is TRBV5-4; 8 bases align to TRBD1. Unmatched junction bases numbered 2, after V lost 0 bases and J lost 4 bases. Germline V CDR1 and CDR2: SGHNT, YYREEE (reference sequence). This CDR3 is 14 amino acids long. CDR3 DNA: TGTGCCAGCAGCTTGGGGACAGGGACCACTGAAGCTTTCTTT. Its protein product is CASSLGTGTTEAFF.

On this clone itself: This sample also contains other DNA sequences that code for the same CDR3. The gene calls are TRBV18 and TRBJ1-6; unclear D gene. From germline, CDR1 is KGHSH and CDR2 LQKENI. The CDR3 length is 15 residues. Trimming removed 3 bases at V and 0 bases at J, with 6 bases between. CDR3 sequence: CASSPGSSYNSPLHF. The CDR3 region has the DNA TGTGCCAGCTCACCTGGGAGCTCCTATAATTCACCCCTCCACTTT.

V gene TRBV6-1 combines with J gene TRBJ1-2; maybe TRBD1 (6 bases). From germline, CDR1 is MNHNS and CDR2 SASEGT. The CDR3 extends over 14 amino acids. The V and J ends lost 3 bases and 5 bases respectively, with 13 bases between them. The CDR3 spells CASSEGRGYYGYTF. The DNA for the CDR3 is TGTGCCAGCAGTGAGGGCAGGGGATATTATGGCTACACCTTC.

The CDR3 loop reads CASSFTSGGGEETQYF. CDR3 coding DNA: TGCGCCAGCAGCTTCACTAGCGGGGGGGGTGAAGAGACCCAGTACTTC. The gene calls are TRBV5-1 and TRBJ2-5, with 13 nucleotides matching TRBD2. Germline CDR1 and CDR2: SGHRS and YFSETQ. The CDR3 loop spans 16 amino acids. Trimming took 2 bases from V and 3 from J; bases not matched to a gene: 4. Together with reference TRBV5-1 and TRBJ2-5, the CDR3 gives the full variable domain: KAGVTQTPRYLIKTRGQQVTLSCSPISGHRSVSWYQQTPGQGLQFLFEYFSETQRNKGNFPGRFSGRQFSNSRSEMNVSTLELGDSALYLCASSFTSGGGEETQYFGPGTRLLVL.

The chain joins TRBV6-2 or TRBV6-3 to TRBJ2-5; D ambiguous. The CDR3 contains 13 residues. V lost 6 bases to trimming and J lost 2 bases, with 10 bases between them. CDR1 and CDR2 (germline): MNHEY, SVGEGT. CDR3 sequence reads: CASSNNVQETQYF. CDR3 DNA sequence: TGTGCCAGCAGCAATAATGTTCAAGAGACCCAGTACTTC.

V and J are TRBV7-8 and TRBJ2-3; 10 bases fit TRBD2. After removal of 1 base from V and 6 bases from J, the junction contained 4 bases not matched to a gene. This CDR3 spans 15 amino acids. Germline CDR1 is SGHVS and CDR2 is FQNEAQ. The CDR3 loop is CASSLVPGLADTQYF. The CDR3 DNA reads TGTGCCAGCAGCTTAGTACCGGGACTAGCGGATACGCAGTATTTT.

CDR3 nucleotide sequence: TGTGCCAGCAGTTTTGGGGACCGGACAGTTAATGAGCAGTTCTTC. As protein: CASSFGDRTVNEQFF. The chain employs TRBV28 and TRBJ2-1, with a weak D call TRBD1 (6 bases). CDR1 is MDHEN and CDR2 is SYDVKM in the germline V gene. V was clipped by 3 bases and J by 7 bases, with 16 bases between them. The CDR3 sequence is 15 residues long.

The rearrangement joins TRBV5-4 to TRBJ2-2; a weak D match, TRBD2 (6 bases). The germline V gene encodes CDR1 SGHNT and CDR2 YYREEE (reference sequence). V lost 4 bases to trimming and J lost 4 bases, with 11 bases between them. CDR3 length equals 14 residues. CDR3 bases: TGTGCCAGCAGCCCCCCGGGGGTCACCGGGGAGCTGTTTTTT. Protein product: CASSPPGVTGELFF.